This T cell receptor (beta chain) appears in the sequencing data of a study of identical twins. Study results and caveats: Out-of-frame alpha sequences shared by twins were enriched for low generation probability. Cross-sectional statistical analysis was relied on for the conclusions, without the same donors being followed. In beta out-of-frame sequences, the excess sharing between twins was weaker.

TCRdb called the 5' RACE reads again in MiXCR, with one record for every CDR3 protein. In the table there are 200,000 to 250,000 distinct CDR3 sequences, less than 8% of which are singletons. Germline trimming cut 4 bases from V and 7 bases from J; bases unmatched to any gene: 14. The CDR3 has 17 amino acids. In germline, CDR1 is SGHDT, CDR2 YYEEEE. This clonotype was observed at least ten times. The target antigen is unknown. The same specimen was also included in a second study, on yellow fever vaccine responses in identical twins.

The sequencing input was memory (CD45RO+) T cells sorted from blood. This TCR came from a young woman in good health. The chain combines TRBV5-6 with TRBJ2-3; 11 nucleotides match TRBD2. CDR3 protein: CASSPSTSGARRNTQYF. The DNA for the CDR3 is TGTGCCAGCAGCCCCTCGACTAGCGGGGCCAGGAGAAATACGCAGTATTTT.